Here is one T cell receptor (beta chain) with its context. The entry originates in a study of shared clonotypes between healthy human individuals. The method was immunoSEQ multiplex PCR; TCRdb's version includes in-frame clones alone and lacks a portion of them. The repertoire holds approximately 740,000 clones, 74% seen once, with 1.5% to 2% in the top ten. This CDR3 is 13 amino acids long. V lost 2 bases, J lost 8 bases, and 12 bases lay in between. CDR1 LNHDA and CDR2 SQIVND come from the germline V gene (reference sequence). The sample was memory CD4+ T cells sorted from blood. Regarding subset: CD45RA-negative fraction. V is TRBV19 and J is TRBJ1-2; unclear D gene. This TCR was recovered from a woman in her twenties or thirties in good health. CDR3 sequence reads: CASSITGSMGYTF. CDR3 sequence (DNA): TGTGCCAGTAGTATAACGGGTTCTATGGGCTACACCTTC.